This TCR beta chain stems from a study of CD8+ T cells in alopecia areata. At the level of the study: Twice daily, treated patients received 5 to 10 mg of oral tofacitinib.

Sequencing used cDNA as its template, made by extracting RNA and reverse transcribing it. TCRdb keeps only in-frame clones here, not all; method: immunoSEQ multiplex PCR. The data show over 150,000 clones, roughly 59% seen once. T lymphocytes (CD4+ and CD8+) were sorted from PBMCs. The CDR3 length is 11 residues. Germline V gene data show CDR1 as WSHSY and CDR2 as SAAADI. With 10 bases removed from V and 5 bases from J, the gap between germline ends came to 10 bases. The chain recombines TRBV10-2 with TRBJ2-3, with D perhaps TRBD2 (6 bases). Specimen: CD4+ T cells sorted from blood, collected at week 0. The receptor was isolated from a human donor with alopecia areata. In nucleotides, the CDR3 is TGCGCCACCTCCGGGGGAGATACGCAGTATTTT. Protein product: CATSGGDTQYF.